Included here is one T cell receptor beta chain sequence, with context. Its antigen is still unknown. Single viable CD3+CD4+CD8-CD45RO+ cells were sorted as the memory CD4+ T cells. The V segment lost 2 bases and the J segment 2 bases; nucleotides outside the gene matches: 4. Germline V gene data show CDR1 as SEHNR and CDR2 as FQNEAQ (reference sequence). The CDR3 has 17 residues. The sample originates from a study of memory CD4+ T cells and cytomegalovirus serostatus. General observations from the study: Of 150 to 200 reported CMV TCRbeta sequences, under 70 were found in memory CD4+ repertoires.

Clones were read by immunoSEQ multiplex PCR, and TCRdb kept only the in-frame ones, dropping some. The sample includes 55,000 to 60,000 clones, about 81% of them seen just once. The specimen was memory CD4+ T cells from blood. This sequence originates from an adult in good health and CMV-seronegative. The chain joins TRBV7-9 to TRBJ2-2; 11 bases fit TRBD1. The CDR3 DNA reads TGTGCCAGCAGCTTAAGGGGGACAGGGGGTAACACCGGGGAGCTGTTTTTT. It encodes CASSLRGTGGNTGELFF.